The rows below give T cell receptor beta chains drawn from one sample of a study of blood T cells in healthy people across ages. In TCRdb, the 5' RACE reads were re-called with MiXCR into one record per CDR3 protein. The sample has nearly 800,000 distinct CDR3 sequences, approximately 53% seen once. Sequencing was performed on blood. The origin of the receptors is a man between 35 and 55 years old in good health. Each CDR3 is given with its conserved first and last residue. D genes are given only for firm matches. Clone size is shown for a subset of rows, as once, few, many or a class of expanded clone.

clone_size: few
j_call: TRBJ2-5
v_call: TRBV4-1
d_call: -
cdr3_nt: TGCGCCAGCGATGAGGGAGTAGGAGAGACCCAGTACTTC
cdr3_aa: CASDEGVGETQYF

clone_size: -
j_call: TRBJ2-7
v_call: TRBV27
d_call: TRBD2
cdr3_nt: TGTGCCAGCAGTTACCTTACTAGCGGGTACGAGCAGTACTTC
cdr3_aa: CASSYLTSGYEQYF

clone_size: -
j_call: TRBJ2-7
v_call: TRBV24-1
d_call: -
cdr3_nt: TGTGCCACCAGTCCCTCAGGCGAGAGCTCCTACAATGAGCAGTACTTC
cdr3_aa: CATSPSGESSYNEQYF

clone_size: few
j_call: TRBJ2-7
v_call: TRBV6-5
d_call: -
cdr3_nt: TGTGCCAGCAGTTACGCGAAGGCCTCCTACGAGCAGTACTTC
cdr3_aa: CASSYAKASYEQYF

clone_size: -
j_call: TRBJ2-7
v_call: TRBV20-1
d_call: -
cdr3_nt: TGCAGTGCTAGGGCCCTCCTAGGAGACGCTAACGAGCAGTACTTC
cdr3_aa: CSARALLGDANEQYF

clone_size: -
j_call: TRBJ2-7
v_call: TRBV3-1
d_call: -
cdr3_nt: TGTGCCAGCAGCCCAACCCAGGGTGGACGGACCTCCTACGAGCAGTACTTC
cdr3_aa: CASSPTQGGRTSYEQYF

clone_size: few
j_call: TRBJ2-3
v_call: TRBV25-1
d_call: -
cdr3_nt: TGTGCCAGCAGTGAACAGGGAAACACAGATACGCAGTATTTT
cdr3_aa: CASSEQGNTDTQYF

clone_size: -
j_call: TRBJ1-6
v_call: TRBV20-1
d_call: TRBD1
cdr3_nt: TGCAGTGCTAGAGATCTGACAGGGGAGGTCAGATATAATTCACCCCTCCACTTT
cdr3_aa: CSARDLTGEVRYNSPLHF

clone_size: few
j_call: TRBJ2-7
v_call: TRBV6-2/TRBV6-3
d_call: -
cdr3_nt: TGTGCCAGCAGGGGTGGGGACTACGAGCAGTACTTC
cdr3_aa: CASRGGDYEQYF

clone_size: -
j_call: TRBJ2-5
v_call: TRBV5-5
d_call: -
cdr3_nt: TGTGCCAGCAGCTTTGGACGGGGAAGAATGGAGACCCAGTACTTC
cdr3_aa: CASSFGRGRMETQYF

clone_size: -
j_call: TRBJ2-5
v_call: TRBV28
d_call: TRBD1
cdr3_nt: TGTGCCAGCAGCCTGACAGGGATGGGGCTTTCAGAGACCCAGTACTTC
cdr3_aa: CASSLTGMGLSETQYF

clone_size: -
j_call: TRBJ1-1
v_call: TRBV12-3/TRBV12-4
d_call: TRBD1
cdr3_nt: TGTGCCAGCAGTTCGGGCTCCGGGACAGGGATTGAAGCTTTCTTT
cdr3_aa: CASSSGSGTGIEAFF

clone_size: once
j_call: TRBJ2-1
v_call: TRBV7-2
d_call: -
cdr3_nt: TGTGCCAGCAGCTTTTTGCCTAGCCGGCACTCCTACAATGAGCAGTTCTTC
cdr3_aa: CASSFLPSRHSYNEQFF

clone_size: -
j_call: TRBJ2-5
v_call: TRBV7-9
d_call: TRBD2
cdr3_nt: TGTGCCAGCAGCCGGACCGGGAGGAGACAAGAGACCCAGTACTTC
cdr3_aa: CASSRTGRRQETQYF

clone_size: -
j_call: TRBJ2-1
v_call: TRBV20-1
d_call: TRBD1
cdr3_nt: TGCAGTGCCCGGACAGGGCGGGTGGAAGATGAGCAGTTCTTC
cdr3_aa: CSARTGRVEDEQFF

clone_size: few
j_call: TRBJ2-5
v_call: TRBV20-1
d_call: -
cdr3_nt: TGCAGTGCTACAGGACCCCAACAAGAGACCCAGTACTTC
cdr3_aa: CSATGPQQETQYF

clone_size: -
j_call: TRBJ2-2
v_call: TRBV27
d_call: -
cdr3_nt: TGTGTGACACAGGCGAACACCGGGGAGCTGTTTTTT
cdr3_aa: CVTQANTGELFF

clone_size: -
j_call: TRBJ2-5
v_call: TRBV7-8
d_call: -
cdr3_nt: TGTGCCAGCAGCTTTTTAGGGGGAGGCCAAGAGACCCAGTACTTC
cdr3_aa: CASSFLGGGQETQYF

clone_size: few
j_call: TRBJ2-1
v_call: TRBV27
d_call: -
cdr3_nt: TGTGCCAGCAGTTTATACCGCCCGGGACAAGCTTACAATGAGCAGTTCTTC
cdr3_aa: CASSLYRPGQAYNEQFF

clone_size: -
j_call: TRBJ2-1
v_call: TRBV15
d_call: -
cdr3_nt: TGTGCCACCGGCCAGGGCCCTTACAATGAGCAGTTCTTC
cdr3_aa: CATGQGPYNEQFF

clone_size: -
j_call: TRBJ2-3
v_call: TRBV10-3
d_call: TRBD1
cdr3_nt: TGTGCCATCAGAGAGGGACAGGGGAATACAGATACGCAGTATTTT
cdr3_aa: CAIREGQGNTDTQYF

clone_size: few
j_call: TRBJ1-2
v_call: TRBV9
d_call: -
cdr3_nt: TGTGCCAGCGGGTGGGCAGCTAACTATGGCTACACCTTC
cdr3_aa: CASGWAANYGYTF

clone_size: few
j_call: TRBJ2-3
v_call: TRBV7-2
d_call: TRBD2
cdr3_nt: TGTGCCAGCAGCTTCGTAGCGGGAGGCCACGGCACAGATACGCAGTATTTT
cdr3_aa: CASSFVAGGHGTDTQYF

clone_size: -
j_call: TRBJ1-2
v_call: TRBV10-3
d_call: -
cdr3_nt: TGTGCCATCAGTGATGACAGTTCATATGGCTACACCTTC
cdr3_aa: CAISDDSSYGYTF

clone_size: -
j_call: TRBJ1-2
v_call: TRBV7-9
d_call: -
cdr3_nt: TGTGCCAGCACCCTCCCGGGGCTTTATGGCTACACCTTC
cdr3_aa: CASTLPGLYGYTF

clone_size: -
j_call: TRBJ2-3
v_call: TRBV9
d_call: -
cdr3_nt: TGTGCCAGTGAAGGAGATACGCAGTATTTT
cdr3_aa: CASEGDTQYF

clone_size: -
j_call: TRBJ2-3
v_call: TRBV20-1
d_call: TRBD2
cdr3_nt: TGCAGTGCTAGGACTAGCTCTCTCACAGATACGCAGTATTTT
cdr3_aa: CSARTSSLTDTQYF

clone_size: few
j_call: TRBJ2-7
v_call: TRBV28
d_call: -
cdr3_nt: TGTGCCAGCAGCTCCCCCCAGAACTACGAGCAGTACTTC
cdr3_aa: CASSSPQNYEQYF

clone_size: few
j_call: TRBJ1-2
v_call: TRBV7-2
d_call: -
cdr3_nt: TGTGCCAGCAGCTTTACTTCGTTGGACTATGGCTACACCTTC
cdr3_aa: CASSFTSLDYGYTF

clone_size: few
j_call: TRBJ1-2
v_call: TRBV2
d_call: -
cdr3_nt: TGTGCCAGCAAGTTGGCTTCTAACTATGGCTACACCTTC
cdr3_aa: CASKLASNYGYTF

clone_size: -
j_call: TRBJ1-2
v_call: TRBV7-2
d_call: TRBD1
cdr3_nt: TGTGCCAGCACAGAGGACAGGGTTGGATGCGCCTACACCTTC
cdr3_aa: CASTEDRVGCAYTF

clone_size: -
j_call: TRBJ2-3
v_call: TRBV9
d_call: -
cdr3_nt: TGTGCCAGCAGCCCCCGCTCTGAAGGGACGCAGTATTTT
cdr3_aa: CASSPRSEGTQYF

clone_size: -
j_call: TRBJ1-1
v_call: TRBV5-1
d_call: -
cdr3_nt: TGCGCCACCACGGCGGATAAGAACACTGAAGCTTTCTTT
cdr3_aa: CATTADKNTEAFF

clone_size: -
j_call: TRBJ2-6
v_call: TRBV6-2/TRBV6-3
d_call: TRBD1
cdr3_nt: TGTGCCAGCAGTACCCAAATACAGGGGGTGCACTCTGGGGCCAACGTCCTGACTTTC
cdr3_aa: CASSTQIQGVHSGANVLTF

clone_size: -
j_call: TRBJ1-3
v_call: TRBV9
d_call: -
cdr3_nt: TGTGCCAGCAGCTCACCGGATTCCGGGAGCTCTGGAAACACCATATATTTT
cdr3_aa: CASSSPDSGSSGNTIYF

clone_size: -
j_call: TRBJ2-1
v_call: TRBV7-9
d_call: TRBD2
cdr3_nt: TGTGCCAGCAGCTTCCGTCGGGGACTAGCGGGAGGGGAAGGGGAGCAGTTCTTC
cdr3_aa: CASSFRRGLAGGEGEQFF

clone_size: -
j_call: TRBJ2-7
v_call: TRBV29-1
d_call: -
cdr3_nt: TGCAGCGTTGAAGATTCAATAGGGAAATACTACGAGCAGTACTTC
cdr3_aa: CSVEDSIGKYYEQYF

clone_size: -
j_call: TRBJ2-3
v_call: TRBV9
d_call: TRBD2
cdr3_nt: TGTGCCAGCAGCGCTAGCGGTAACACAGATACGCAGTATTTT
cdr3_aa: CASSASGNTDTQYF

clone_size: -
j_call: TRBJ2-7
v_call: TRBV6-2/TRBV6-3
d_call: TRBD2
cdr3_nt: TGTGCCATTTCCGGACTAGCTGCGGGCGAGCAGTACTTC
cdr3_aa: CAISGLAAGEQYF

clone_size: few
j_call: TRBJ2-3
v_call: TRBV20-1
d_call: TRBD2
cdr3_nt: TGCAGTGCTAGGGGCCTACAGCGGGGAAGCACAGATACGCAGTATTTT
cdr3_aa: CSARGLQRGSTDTQYF

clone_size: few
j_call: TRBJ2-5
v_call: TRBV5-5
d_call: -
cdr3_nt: TGTGCCAGCAGTTTGCCCTCAAACCGGGAGACCCAGTACTTC
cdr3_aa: CASSLPSNRETQYF

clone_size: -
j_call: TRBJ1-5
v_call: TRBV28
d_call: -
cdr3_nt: TGTGCCAGCAGGGAAACAGGCCAAGAGCCCCAGCATTTT
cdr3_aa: CASRETGQEPQHF

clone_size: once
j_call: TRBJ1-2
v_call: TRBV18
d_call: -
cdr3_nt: TGTGCCAGCTCACCATTACGGGGTTCGACTAACTATGGCTACACCTTC
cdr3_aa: CASSPLRGSTNYGYTF

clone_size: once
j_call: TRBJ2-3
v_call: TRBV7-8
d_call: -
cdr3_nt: TGTGCCAGCCGAGAATGGGGCTTAGTGACAGATACGCAGTATTTT
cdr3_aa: CASREWGLVTDTQYF

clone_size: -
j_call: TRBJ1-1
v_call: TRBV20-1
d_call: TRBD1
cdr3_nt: TGCAGTGCAGCTGACAGGGGGCGGGGCACTGAAGCTTTCTTT
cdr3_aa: CSAADRGRGTEAFF

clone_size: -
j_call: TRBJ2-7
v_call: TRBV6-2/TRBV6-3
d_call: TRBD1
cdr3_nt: TGTGCCAGCAGTTACAGCCGGGACAGTTTACTCTACGAGCAGTACTTC
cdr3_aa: CASSYSRDSLLYEQYF

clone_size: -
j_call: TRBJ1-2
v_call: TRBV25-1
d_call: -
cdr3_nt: TGTGCCAGCACCGATCGGGACTATGGCTACACCTTC
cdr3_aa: CASTDRDYGYTF

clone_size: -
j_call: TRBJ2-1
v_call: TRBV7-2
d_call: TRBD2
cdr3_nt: TGTGCCAGCAGGGGAGCGGGAGTTGGTGAGCAGTTCTTC
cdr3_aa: CASRGAGVGEQFF

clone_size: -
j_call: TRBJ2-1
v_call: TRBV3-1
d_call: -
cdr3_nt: TGTGCCAGCAGCCAAGATAACTTCGACCCCCTAAGGATCAATGAGCAGTTCTTC
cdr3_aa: CASSQDNFDPLRINEQFF

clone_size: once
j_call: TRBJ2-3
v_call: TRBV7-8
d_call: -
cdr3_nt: TGTGCCAGCAGCTTGCGGCCAGACAATACGCAGTATTTT
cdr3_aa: CASSLRPDNTQYF

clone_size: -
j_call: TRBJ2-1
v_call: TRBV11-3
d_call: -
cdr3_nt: TGTGCCAGCAGCTCCCCGGCCCTGTCCTACAATGAGCAGTTCTTC
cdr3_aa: CASSSPALSYNEQFF

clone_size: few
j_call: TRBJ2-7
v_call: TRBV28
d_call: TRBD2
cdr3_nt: TGTGCCAGCAGTCTGGAGATAGCGGGACTCTACGAGCAGTACTTC
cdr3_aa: CASSLEIAGLYEQYF

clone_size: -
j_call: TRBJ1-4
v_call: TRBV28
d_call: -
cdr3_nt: TGTGCCAGCAGTTTATACACGGAAAAACTGTTTTTT
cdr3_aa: CASSLYTEKLFF

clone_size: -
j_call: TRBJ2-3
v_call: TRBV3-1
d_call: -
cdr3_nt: TGTGCCAGCAGCGATAAAGGACTGAGACCCACAGATACGCAGTATTTT
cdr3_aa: CASSDKGLRPTDTQYF

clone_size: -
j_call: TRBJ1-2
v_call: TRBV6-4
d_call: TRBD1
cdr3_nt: TGTGCCAGCAGTTCTGACAGGGGTCTATCTGGCTACACCTTC
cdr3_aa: CASSSDRGLSGYTF

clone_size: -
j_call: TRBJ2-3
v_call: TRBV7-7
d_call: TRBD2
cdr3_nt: TGTGCCAGCAGCTTAGCGGGAGGGCCAGGCACAGATACGCAGTATTTT
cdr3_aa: CASSLAGGPGTDTQYF

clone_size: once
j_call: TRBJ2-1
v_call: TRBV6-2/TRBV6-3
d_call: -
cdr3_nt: TGTGCCAGCAGTGAGCGAGGGGTTTTCAACAATGAGCAGTTCTTC
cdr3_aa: CASSERGVFNNEQFF

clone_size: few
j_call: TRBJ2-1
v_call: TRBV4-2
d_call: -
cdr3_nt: TGTGCCAGCAGCCAGAATGACAACCTCGACAATGAGCAGTTCTTC
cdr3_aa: CASSQNDNLDNEQFF

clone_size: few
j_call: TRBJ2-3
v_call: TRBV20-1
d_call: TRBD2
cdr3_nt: TGCAGTGCTAGAGATAGGATAGCGGGAGGATCAGATACGCAGTATTTT
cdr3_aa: CSARDRIAGGSDTQYF